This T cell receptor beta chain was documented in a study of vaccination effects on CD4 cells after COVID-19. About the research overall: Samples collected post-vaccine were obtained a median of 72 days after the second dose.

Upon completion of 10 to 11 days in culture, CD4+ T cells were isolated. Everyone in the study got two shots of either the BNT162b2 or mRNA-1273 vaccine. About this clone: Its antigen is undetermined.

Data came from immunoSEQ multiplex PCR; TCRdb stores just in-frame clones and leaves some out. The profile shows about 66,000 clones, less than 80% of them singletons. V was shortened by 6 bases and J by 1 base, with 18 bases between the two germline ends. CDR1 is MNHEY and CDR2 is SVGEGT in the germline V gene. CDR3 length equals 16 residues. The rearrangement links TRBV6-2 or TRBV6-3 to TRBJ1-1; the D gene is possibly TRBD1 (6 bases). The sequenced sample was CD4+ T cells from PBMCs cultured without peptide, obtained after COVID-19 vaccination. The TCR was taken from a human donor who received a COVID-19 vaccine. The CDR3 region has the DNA TGTGCCAGCAGCCCCCGTGTGGACAGAAAGAACACTGAAGCTTTCTTT. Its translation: CASSPRVDRKNTEAFF.